Shown below are 24 T cell receptor beta chains from a single sample sequenced in a study of blood T cells in healthy people across ages. A second roughly 6 to 12 cycle PCR used barcoded and J-beta primers. TCRdb analysed the 5' RACE reads with MiXCR anew, one entry per CDR3 protein. This table has 1.4 million to 1.5 million distinct CDR3 sequences, about 43% appearing once. The sequencing input was blood. These receptors were taken from a woman in her late teens or twenties in good health.

This clonotype was counted ten times or more. The rearrangement joins TRBV5-1 to TRBJ2-3; D is unresolved. The CDR3 has 12 amino acids. V dropped 1 base and J dropped 4 bases, with 4 bases sitting between them. Germline CDR1 reads SGHRS; CDR2 reads YFSETQ. CDR3 protein: CASSLFPDTQYF. The CDR3 bases are TGCGCCAGCAGCTTGTTTCCAGATACGCAGTATTTT.

The DNA of the CDR3 is TGTGCCAGCACCACCCCCGGGGCCAACGTCCTGACTTTC. Translation gives CASTTPGANVLTF. The chain recombines TRBV28 with TRBJ2-6; D ambiguous. This CDR3 has 13 residues. Germline CDR1 and CDR2: MDHEN and SYDVKM. V was cut by 7 bases and J by 4 bases, with 8 bases left in between.

This clonotype was counted ten times or more. This chain links TRBV4-1 with TRBJ2-7; unclear D gene. This CDR3 comprises 15 residues. Germline V lookup: CDR1 MGHRA, CDR2 YSYEKL. V shed 0 bases and J shed 1 base, with 10 bases lying between them. The CDR3 is CASSQDKRGSYEQYF. CDR3 bases: TGCGCCAGCAGCCAAGATAAGCGTGGGTCCTACGAGCAGTACTTC.

The chain couples TRBV20-1 to TRBJ1-5; D is unclear. V gave up 0 bases and J gave up 7 bases, with 7 bases separating them. The CDR3 has 12 amino acids. Per the germline V gene, CDR1 is DFQATT and CDR2 is SNEGSKA (reference sequence). The CDR3 DNA sequence: TGCAGTGCTAGAGATTGGCTACAGCCCCAGCATTTT. Its translation: CSARDWLQPQHF.

The chain joins TRBV12-3 or TRBV12-4 to TRBJ1-5; D remains unclear. The CDR3 is 13 residues long. V was trimmed by 6 bases and J by 3 bases, leaving 9 bases between them. The CDR3 DNA follows: TGTGCCAGCAGCCGCGTGGACAATCAGCCCCAGCATTTT. It translates to CASSRVDNQPQHF.

This clonotype occurred a few times. The CDR3 region is CASSYYRGSGELFF. The DNA of the CDR3 is TGCGCCAGCAGTTATTACAGGGGATCCGGGGAGCTGTTTTTT. V and J are TRBV5-1 and TRBJ2-2; 7 bases fit TRBD1. Germline CDR1 reads SGHRS; CDR2 reads YFSETQ. The CDR3 runs 14 residues. Germline trimming cut 5 bases from V and 6 bases from J; bases unmatched to any gene: 7.

This sequence joins TRBV12-3 or TRBV12-4 and TRBJ2-7; no reliable D call. The ends were cut back, 3 bases at V and 7 bases at J, with 10 bases in the middle. This CDR3 is 12 amino acids long. The CDR3 DNA reads as TGTGCCAGCAGTTTGGTAGTGAGGGAGCAGTACTTC. Its protein product is CASSLVVREQYF.

The J gene is TRBJ2-3, the V gene TRBV7-9, with D possibly matching TRBD2 (6 bases). The CDR3 extends over 14 amino acids. Germline lookup yields CDR1 SEHNR and CDR2 FQNEAQ (reference sequence). Deletions cut 8 bases from V and 4 bases from J, with 16 bases between. The CDR3 loop reads CASDARRDADTQYF. For the CDR3, the DNA is TGTGCCAGCGACGCACGGCGGGACGCAGATACGCAGTATTTT.

A single count supports this clonotype. The chain couples TRBV7-9 to TRBJ2-7, with TRBD2 matching 11 bases. J was trimmed by 5 bases and V by 0 bases; bases with no gene match: 0. The CDR3 has 14 amino acids. Germline values: CDR1 SEHNR, CDR2 FQNEAQ (reference sequence). CDR3 nucleotides: TGTGCCAGCAGCTTAGCGACTAGCGGGGACGAGCAGTACTTC. Its protein is CASSLATSGDEQYF.

The chain is built from TRBV9 and TRBJ2-7; D assignment may be TRBD1 or TRBD2 (5 bases each). The V gene lost 3 bases and the J gene lost 0 bases, with 16 bases spanning the gap. Germline V gives CDR1 SGDLS, CDR2 YYNGEE. CDR3 length: 16 amino acids. The CDR3 reads CASSARSGTDSYEQYF. The DNA of the CDR3 is TGTGCCAGCAGCGCCAGATCCGGGACGGACTCCTACGAGCAGTACTTC.

The table lists this clonotype with a few counts. V and J are TRBV4-1 and TRBJ2-4; D may be TRBD1 or TRBD2 (5 bases each). The CDR3 length is 17 residues. Looked up from germline, CDR1 is MGHRA and CDR2 is YSYEKL. V lost 2 bases and J lost 4, with 18 bases in between. The CDR3 region has the DNA TGCGCCAGCAGCCAACGTATCCGGGGCCAGGGAAAAAACATTCAGTACTTC. Protein product: CASSQRIRGQGKNIQYF.

This clonotype was detected once. This sequence may be a read error, since a much larger clone differs from it by one base. The chain recombines TRBV5-1 with TRBJ2-1, with D perhaps TRBD2 (5 bases). Germline CDR1 is SGHRS and CDR2 is YFSETQ. Trimming cost V 3 bases and J 9 bases, with 10 bases left between them. The length of the CDR3 is 12 residues. The CDR3 protein is CASSWPSLEQFF. The CDR3 DNA follows: TGCGCCAGCAGCTGGCCTAGCCTTGAGCAGTTCTTC.

The CDR3 loop reads CASRWGGMTTQYF. CDR3 in DNA: TGTGCCAGCAGGTGGGGCGGTATGACAACCCAGTACTTC. The chain joins TRBV12-3 or TRBV12-4 to TRBJ2-7; D possibly corresponds to TRBD1 (5 bases). Trimming cost V 6 bases and J 10 bases, with 19 bases left between them. The CDR3 sequence is 13 residues long.

This chain uses TRBV5-1 with TRBJ2-1; the match to TRBD2 covers 8 bases. The germline V gene has CDR1 SGHRS and CDR2 YFSETQ. The CDR3 extends over 15 amino acids. V dropped 1 base and J dropped 9; count of bases not matched to a gene: 9. DNA of the CDR3: TGCGCCAGCAGCTTGAGCGCCAGCGGGAGCGGTGAGCAGTTCTTC. Residues: CASSLSASGSGEQFF.

The rearrangement uses TRBV20-1 and TRBJ2-7; 11 bases line up with TRBD2. Trimming at V came to 6 bases and at J to 7 bases, leaving 11 bases not matched to a gene. This CDR3 is 14 amino acids long. From germline, CDR1 is DFQATT and CDR2 SNEGSKA (reference sequence). The DNA of the CDR3 is TGCAGTGCGCCCACTAGCGGGAGTCGTAATGAGCAGTACTTC. Protein product: CSAPTSGSRNEQYF.

This chain joins TRBV30 and TRBJ1-2; no firm D call. CDR1 is GTSNPN, CDR2 SVGIG, per germline (reference sequence). The CDR3 contains 12 residues. Trimming took off 1 base at V and 5 bases at J, with 8 bases between the two ends. The CDR3 DNA follows: TGTGCCTGGAGTGCGACCAGTTATGGCTACACCTTC. Its protein product is CAWSATSYGYTF. Complete variable domain (other parts from reference TRBV30 and TRBJ1-2): SQTIHQWPATLVQPVGSPLSLECTVEGTSNPNLYWYRQAAGRGLQLLFYSVGIGQISSEVPQNLSASRPQDRQFILSSKKLLLSDSGFYLCAWSATSYGYTFGSGTRLTVV.

This chain connects TRBV6-6 to TRBJ2-7; D is undetermined. V was cut by 0 bases and J by 2 bases, with 17 bases left in between. Germline-derived CDR1 and CDR2 are MNHNY and SVGAGI (reference sequence). CDR3 length: 17 amino acids. The CDR3 is CASSYSISVLDPYEQYF. The CDR3 DNA reads TGTGCCAGCAGTTACTCGATCTCTGTCCTAGATCCCTACGAGCAGTACTTC.

The chain joins TRBV20-1 to TRBJ2-1; D is perhaps TRBD2 (7 bases). The DNA end is more similar to TRBJ2-7, so the J call may be wrong. Looked up from germline, CDR1 is DFQATT and CDR2 is SNEGSKA (reference sequence). The CDR3 is made up of 17 amino acids. Written as DNA, the CDR3 is TGCAGTGCTAGAAATCTAGGGGGGGCACATTCCTACAATGAGCAGTACTTC. Translation: CSARNLGGAHSYNEQYF.

The CDR3 DNA is TGCAGTGTTCAAGCTCCGGGTAATGAGCAGTTCTTC. This translates into CSVQAPGNEQFF. This chain joins TRBV20-1 and TRBJ2-1; no definite D call. The germline V gene encodes CDR1 DFQATT and CDR2 SNEGSKA (reference sequence). The CDR3 runs 12 residues. Trimming cost V 7 bases and J 7 bases, with 14 bases left between them.

This clonotype was seen a single time. The chain combines TRBV6-5 with TRBJ1-4, with D possibly TRBD1 on 6 matching bases. With 5 bases removed from V and 8 bases from J, the gap between germline ends came to 12 bases. CDR1 and CDR2 from the germline V gene are MNHEY and SVGAGI. The CDR3 length is 13 residues. The CDR3 bases are TGTGCCAGCAGTGTAAGACAGGAGGAAAAACTGTTTTTT. Its protein product is CASSVRQEEKLFF.

The J gene is TRBJ2-1, the V gene TRBV10-3, with TRBD2 as a possible D gene (5 bases). CDR3 length: 16 residues. V was trimmed by 5 bases and J by 7 bases, leaving 21 bases between them. The germline CDR1 and CDR2 sequences are ENHRY and SYGVKD. CDR3 amino acids: CAISFKRPYGENEQFF. CDR3 nucleotides: TGTGCCATCAGTTTCAAAAGACCCTACGGGGAAAATGAGCAGTTCTTC.

J is TRBJ1-2 and V is TRBV2; 8 bases line up with TRBD1. V shed 1 base, J shed 2 bases, and the junction held 12 bases outside the gene matches. CDR3 length: 18 amino acids. The germline gives CDR1 SNHLY, CDR2 FYNNEI. The DNA for the CDR3 is TGTGCCAGCAGTGAAGATTTGGAGACAGGGGCCTCAAACTATGGCTACACCTTC. Encoded protein: CASSEDLETGASNYGYTF.

V gene TRBV20-1 combines with J gene TRBJ1-2; 8 nucleotides line up with TRBD1. The germline gives CDR1 DFQATT, CDR2 SNEGSKA (reference sequence). The CDR3 has 13 amino acids. V trimming: 8 bases; J trimming: 8 bases; junction bases outside the gene matches: 13. CDR3 region: CSPRTGNDVGYTF. The CDR3 region has the DNA TGCAGTCCGCGGACAGGGAATGATGTGGGCTACACCTTC.

V usage is TRBV12-3 or TRBV12-4 and J usage is TRBJ2-6; D not resolved. CDR3 length equals 13 residues. Deletions cut 6 bases from V and 4 bases from J, with 7 bases between. DNA for the CDR3: TGTGCCAGCAGCCAAGTCGGGGCCAACGTCCTGACTTTC. It encodes CASSQVGANVLTF.